These 20 T cell receptor beta chains came from one sample sequenced in a study of high-grade serous ovarian cancer treatment subgroups. Tumor tissue was taken before any definitive surgery or chemotherapy was given. TCRdb keeps only in-frame clones here, not all; method: immunoSEQ multiplex PCR. The sample contains about 6,800 clones, 79% of which appear only once. Sequenced sample: tumor tissue. These receptors were taken from a human donor with high-grade serous ovarian cancer.

The CDR3 nucleotides read TGCAGCGTTGAAGATCGAAGGTCAGGGAAAGCTTTCTTT. Encoded protein: CSVEDRRSGKAFF. This chain joins TRBV29-1 and TRBJ1-1, with D possibly matching TRBD1 (5 bases). The CDR3 is made up of 13 amino acids. Germline CDR1 reads SQVTM; CDR2 reads ANQGSEA. V shed 0 bases and J shed 9 bases, with 14 bases lying between them.

The sample holds a few counts of this clone. The chain uses TRBV14 and TRBJ2-1; TRBD1 or TRBD2 may be the D gene (5 bases each). The germline V gene has CDR1 SGHDN and CDR2 FVKESK. Trimming removed 0 bases from V and 7 bases from J, with 16 bases in between. CDR3 length equals 16 residues. CDR3: CASSQDRTGRWNEQFF. The CDR3 coding sequence is TGTGCCAGCAGCCAAGATAGGACGGGACGATGGAATGAGCAGTTCTTC.

This chain links TRBV9 with TRBJ2-5, with D tentatively TRBD1 (6 bases). Trimming removed 0 bases from V and 2 bases from J, with 14 bases in between. CDR1 and CDR2 (germline): SGDLS, YYNGEE. The CDR3 is 16 amino acids. The CDR3 protein is CASSVEAPDSQETQYF. CDR3 nucleotides: TGTGCCAGCAGCGTAGAGGCCCCGGACAGTCAAGAGACCCAGTACTTC.

The genes are TRBV28 and TRBJ2-1; 11 bases fit TRBD2. J was trimmed by 7 bases and V by 2 bases; bases with no gene match: 4. The CDR3 is made up of 15 amino acids. Germline CDR1 MDHEN, CDR2 SYDVKM. CDR3 nucleotide sequence: TGTGCCAGCAGTTTAACTAGCGGGAGTGTGAATGAGCAGTTCTTC. It is translated as CASSLTSGSVNEQFF.

This clone was picked up a small number of times. The rearrangement uses TRBV6-5 and TRBJ2-1; D gene uncertain. The CDR3 consists of 16 residues. The germline CDR1 and CDR2 sequences are MNHEY and SVGAGI. Trimming removed 0 bases at V and 4 bases at J, with 13 bases between. The CDR3 region is CASSYSRTGLYNEQFF. The CDR3 coding sequence is TGTGCCAGCAGTTACTCAAGGACCGGGTTATACAATGAGCAGTTCTTC.

The chain joins TRBV28 to TRBJ2-2; TRBD2 matches at 13 bases. Germline V gives CDR1 MDHEN, CDR2 SYDVKM. The CDR3 has 16 residues. Trimming removed 2 bases from V and 8 bases from J; junction bases left unmatched: 5. In DNA, the CDR3 is TGTGCCAGCAGTTTACCGGGACTAGCGGGGAAGGGGGAGCTGTTTTTT. It specifies CASSLPGLAGKGELFF.

The V and J genes are TRBV5-1 and TRBJ2-1, with D possibly matching TRBD2 (6 bases). The germline V gene encodes CDR1 SGHRS and CDR2 YFSETQ. CDR3 size: 15 residues. V dropped 0 bases and J dropped 10 bases, with 17 bases sitting between them. Here the CDR3 DNA reads TGCGCCAGCAGCTTGGTCGGGCAGCGGAGGGCGGAGCAGTTCTTC. It is translated as CASSLVGQRRAEQFF.

The gene calls are TRBV5-6 and TRBJ2-5; D is ambiguous. TRBJ2-7 explains the end of the DNA better; the J call may be wrong. The CDR3 is 12 amino acids. CDR1 and CDR2 (germline): SGHDT, YYEEEE. The DNA of the CDR3 is TGTGCCAGCAGCCAAACCGACTACGAGCAGTACTTC. This translates into CASSQTDYEQYF.

Worth noting for this clone: The junction shows a germline mismatch at one end, possibly a read error. V is TRBV6-5 and J is TRBJ1-1; D remains unclear. The CDR3 runs 11 residues. Germline values: CDR1 MNHEY, CDR2 SVGAGI. This chain's CDR3 is CASSYSGQPYF. Here the CDR3 DNA reads TGTGCCAGCAGTTACTCAGGGCAGCCTTATTTT.

This chain links TRBV9 with TRBJ2-5; 14 bases match TRBD2. The end of the DNA fits TRBJ2-7 better, so the J call may be wrong. Germline V gene sequence: CDR1 SGDLS, CDR2 YYNGEE. The CDR3 sequence is 17 residues long. The CDR3 protein is CASSVGGTSGSSYEQYF. The DNA for the CDR3 is TGTGCCAGCAGCGTAGGGGGGACTAGCGGGAGTTCCTACGAGCAGTACTTC.

The CDR3 DNA follows: TGTGCCAGCACCCGGGGACTAGGGGAGACCCAGTACTTC. Protein: CASTRGLGETQYF. The chain recombines TRBV7-2 with TRBJ2-5, with 8 bases aligning to TRBD2. The CDR3 is 13 amino acids. Germline assignment: CDR1 SGHTA and CDR2 FQGNSA. V trimming: 7 bases; J trimming: 5 bases; junction bases outside the gene matches: 6.

This chain uses TRBV5-8 with TRBJ2-3, with TRBD2 matching over 7 bases. The germline V gene encodes CDR1 SGHTS and CDR2 YDEGEE. Trimming cost V 4 bases and J 1 base; bases outside gene matches: 3. The CDR3 totals 14 residues. This CDR3 reads CASSRDYGTDTQYF. CDR3 bases: TGTGCCAGCAGCCGGGACTACGGCACAGATACGCAGTATTTT. The whole variable domain, filled in from reference TRBV5-8 and TRBJ2-3, reads EAGVTQSPTHLIKTRGQQATLRCSPISGHTSVYWYQQALGLGLQFLLWYDEGEERNRGNFPPRFSGRQFPNYSSELNVNALELEDSALYLCASSRDYGTDTQYFGPGTRLTVL.

The chain carries TRBV2 and TRBJ2-1; 15 bases match TRBD2. V gave up 4 bases and J gave up 9 bases; unmatched junction bases: 4. CDR3 size: 15 residues. CDR1 SNHLY and CDR2 FYNNEI come from the germline V gene. The CDR3 DNA is TGTGCCAGCAGTGGGACTAGCGGGAGGGTTGTTGAGCAGTTCTTC. This encodes CASSGTSGRVVEQFF.

The chain is built from TRBV28 and TRBJ1-6, with TRBD1 matching over 10 bases. Trimming at V came to 6 bases and at J to 14 bases, leaving 10 bases not matched to a gene. Germline CDR1 MDHEN, CDR2 SYDVKM. The CDR3 is 14 residues long. For the CDR3, the DNA is TGTGCCAGCAGCCGGGACAGGGGCGGGGGAGCCCTCCACTTT. Protein product: CASSRDRGGGALHF.

CDR3 coding DNA: TGTGCCAGCAGCTTAGGGACAGGGCCGCGAGGTACGCAGTATTTT. The encoded protein is CASSLGTGPRGTQYF. The chain uses TRBV7-2 and TRBJ2-3, with 8 bases that match TRBD1. V trimming: 1 base; J trimming: 8 bases; junction bases outside the gene matches: 8. The CDR3 has 15 residues. CDR1 is SGHTA and CDR2 is FQGNSA in the germline V gene.

The V call is TRBV28, the J call TRBJ2-7; D uncertain. The V end was cut by 2 bases, the J end by 5 bases, with 13 bases between. The CDR3 is made up of 14 amino acids. Germline CDR1 and CDR2: MDHEN and SYDVKM. CDR3 sequence (DNA): TGTGCCAGCAGTTTAGTAGGGAAGCCCCACGAGCAGTACTTC. This encodes CASSLVGKPHEQYF. The full variable domain, with the rest looked up from reference TRBV28 and TRBJ2-7, is DVKVTQSSRYLVKRTGEKVFLECVQDMDHENMFWYRQDPGLGLRLIYFSYDVKMKEKGDIPEGYSVSREKKERFSLILESASTNQTSMYLCASSLVGKPHEQYFGPGTRLTVT.

This chain connects TRBV20-1 to TRBJ2-3; 7 positions agree with TRBD2. The CDR3 runs 11 residues. Germline V CDR1 and CDR2: DFQATT, SNEGSKA (reference sequence). The CDR3 region has the DNA TGCGGGGGGGAGTTGGCTGATACGCAGTATTTT. Translation: CGGELADTQYF.

The rearrangement joins TRBV21-1 to TRBJ1-1. TRBV21-1 is marked as a pseudogene. This CDR3 region has 15 residues. Here the CDR3 DNA reads TGTGCCAGCAGCAAAGAAGGCCCCCGGGACACTGAAGCTTTCTTT. Residues: CASSKEGPRDTEAFF.

This rearrangement joins TRBV2 to TRBJ1-3; TRBD1 might be the D (5 bases). The CDR3 extends over 15 amino acids. Germline V gene sequence: CDR1 SNHLY, CDR2 FYNNEI. Trimming left V 6 bases short and J 5 bases short, with 17 bases between. As DNA, the CDR3 is TGTGCCAGCAGGGACGATCCGGGGGGACGAAACACCATATATTTT. Protein product: CASRDDPGGRNTIYF.

This rearrangement joins TRBV27 to TRBJ2-3; D gene uncertain. Germline CDR1 MNHEY, CDR2 SMNVEV (reference sequence). This CDR3 has 13 residues. V lost 2 bases, J lost 4 bases, and 7 bases lay in between. CDR3 nucleotide sequence: TGTGCCAGCAGTTTAAAGCGAGCAGATACGCAGTATTTT. Translating it yields CASSLKRADTQYF.